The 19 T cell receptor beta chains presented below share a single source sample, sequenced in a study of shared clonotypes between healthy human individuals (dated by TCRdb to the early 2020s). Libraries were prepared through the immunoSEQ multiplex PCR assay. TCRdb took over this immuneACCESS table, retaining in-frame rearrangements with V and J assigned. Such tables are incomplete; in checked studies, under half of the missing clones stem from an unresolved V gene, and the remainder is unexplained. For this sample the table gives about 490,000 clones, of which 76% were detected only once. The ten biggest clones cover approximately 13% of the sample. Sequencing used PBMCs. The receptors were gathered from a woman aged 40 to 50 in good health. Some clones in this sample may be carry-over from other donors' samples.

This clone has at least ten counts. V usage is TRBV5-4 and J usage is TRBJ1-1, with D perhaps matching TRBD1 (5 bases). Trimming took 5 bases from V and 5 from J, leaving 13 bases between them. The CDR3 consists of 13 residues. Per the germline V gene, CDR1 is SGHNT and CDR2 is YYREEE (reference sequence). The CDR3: CASRPATETEAFF. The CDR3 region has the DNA TGTGCCAGCAGACCCGCGACAGAGACTGAAGCTTTCTTT. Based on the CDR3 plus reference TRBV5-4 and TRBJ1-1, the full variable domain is ETGVTQSPTHLIKTRGQQVTLRCSSQSGHNTVSWYQQALGQGPQFIFQYYREEENGRGNFPPRFSGLQFPNYSSELNVNALELDDSALYLCASRPATETEAFFGQGTRLTVV.

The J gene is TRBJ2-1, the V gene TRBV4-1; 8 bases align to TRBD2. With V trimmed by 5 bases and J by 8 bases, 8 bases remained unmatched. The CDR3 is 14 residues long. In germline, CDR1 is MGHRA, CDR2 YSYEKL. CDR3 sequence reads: CASSRQREMYEQFF. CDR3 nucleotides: TGCGCCAGCAGCAGACAGCGGGAGATGTATGAGCAGTTCTTC.

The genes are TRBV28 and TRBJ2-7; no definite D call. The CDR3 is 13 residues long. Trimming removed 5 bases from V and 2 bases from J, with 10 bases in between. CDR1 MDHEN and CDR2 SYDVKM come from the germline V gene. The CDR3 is CASSRAAAYEQYF. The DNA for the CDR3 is TGTGCCAGCAGTCGTGCCGCAGCCTACGAGCAGTACTTC.

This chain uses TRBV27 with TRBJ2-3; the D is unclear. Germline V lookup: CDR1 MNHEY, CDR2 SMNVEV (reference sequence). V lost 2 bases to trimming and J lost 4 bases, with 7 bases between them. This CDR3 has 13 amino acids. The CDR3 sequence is CASSLRVADTQYF. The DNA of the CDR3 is TGTGCCAGCAGTTTAAGGGTCGCAGATACGCAGTATTTT.

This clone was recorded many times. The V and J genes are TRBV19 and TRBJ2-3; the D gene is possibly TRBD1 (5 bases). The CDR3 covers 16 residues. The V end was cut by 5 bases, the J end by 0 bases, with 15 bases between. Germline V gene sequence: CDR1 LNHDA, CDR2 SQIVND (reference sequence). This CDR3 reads CASSPLTDSSTDTQYF. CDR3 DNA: TGTGCCAGTAGTCCATTGACAGACTCTAGCACAGATACGCAGTATTTT.

The CDR3 here is CASRTGQGEQFF. As DNA, the CDR3 is TGTGCCAGCAGGACGGGACAGGGGGAGCAGTTCTTC. The V call is TRBV6-1, the J call TRBJ2-1; 10 nucleotides line up with TRBD1. The CDR3 contains 12 residues. Germline CDR1 reads MNHNS; CDR2 reads SASEGT. Germline trimming cut 6 bases from V and 10 bases from J; bases unmatched to any gene: 3.

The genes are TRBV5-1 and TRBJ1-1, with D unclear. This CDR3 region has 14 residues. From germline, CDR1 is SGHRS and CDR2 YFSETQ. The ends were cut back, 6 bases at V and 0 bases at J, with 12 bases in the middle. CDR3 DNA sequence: TGCGCCAGCAAGGAGGCCGGGATGAACACTGAAGCTTTCTTT. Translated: CASKEAGMNTEAFF.

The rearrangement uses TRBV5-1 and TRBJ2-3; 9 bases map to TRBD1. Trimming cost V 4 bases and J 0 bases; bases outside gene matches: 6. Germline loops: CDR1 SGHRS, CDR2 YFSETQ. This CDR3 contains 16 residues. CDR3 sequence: CASSGDRVGSTDTQYF. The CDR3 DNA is TGCGCCAGCAGCGGGGACAGGGTCGGGAGCACAGATACGCAGTATTTT.

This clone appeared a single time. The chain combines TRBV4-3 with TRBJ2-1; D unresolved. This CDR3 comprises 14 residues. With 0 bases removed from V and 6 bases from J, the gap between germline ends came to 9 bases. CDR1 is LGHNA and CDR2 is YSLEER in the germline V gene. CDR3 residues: CASSQDLSPNEQFF. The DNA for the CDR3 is TGCGCCAGCAGCCAAGATCTCAGCCCCAATGAGCAGTTCTTC.

CDR3 amino acids: CASSLQGSADEQYF. In DNA, the CDR3 is TGTGCCAGCAGTTTACAGGGTTCGGCCGACGAGCAGTACTTC. V gene TRBV28 combines with J gene TRBJ2-7; D is possibly TRBD1 (5 bases). The CDR3 has 14 amino acids. Deletions cut 2 bases from V and 5 bases from J, with 13 bases between. Looked up from germline, CDR1 is MDHEN and CDR2 is SYDVKM.

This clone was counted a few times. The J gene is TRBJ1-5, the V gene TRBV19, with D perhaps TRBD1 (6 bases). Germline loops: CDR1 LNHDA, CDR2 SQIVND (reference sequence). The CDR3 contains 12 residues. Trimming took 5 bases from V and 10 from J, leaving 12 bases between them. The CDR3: CASSYRVGPQHF. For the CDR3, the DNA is TGTGCCAGTAGTTACAGGGTCGGCCCCCAGCATTTT.

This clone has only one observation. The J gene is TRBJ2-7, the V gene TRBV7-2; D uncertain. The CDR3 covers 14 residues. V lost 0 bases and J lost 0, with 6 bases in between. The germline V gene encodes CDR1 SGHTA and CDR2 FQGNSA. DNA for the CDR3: TGTGCCAGCAGCTTAGCCTTGAGCTCCTACGAGCAGTACTTC. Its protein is CASSLALSSYEQYF.

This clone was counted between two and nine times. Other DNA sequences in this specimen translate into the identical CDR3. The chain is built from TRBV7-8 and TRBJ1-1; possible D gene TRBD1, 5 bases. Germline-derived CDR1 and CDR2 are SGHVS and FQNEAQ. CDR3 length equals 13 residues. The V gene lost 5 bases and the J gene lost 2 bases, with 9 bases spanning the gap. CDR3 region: CASSLDRNTEAFF. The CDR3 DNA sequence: TGTGCCAGCAGCCTCGACAGAAACACTGAAGCTTTCTTT.

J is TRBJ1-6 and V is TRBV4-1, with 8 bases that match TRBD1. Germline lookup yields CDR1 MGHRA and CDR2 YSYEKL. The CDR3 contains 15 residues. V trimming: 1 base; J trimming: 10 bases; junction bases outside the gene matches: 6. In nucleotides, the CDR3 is TGCGCCAGCAGCCAAGTCGACAGGGGTAGATCACCCCTCCACTTT. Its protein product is CASSQVDRGRSPLHF.

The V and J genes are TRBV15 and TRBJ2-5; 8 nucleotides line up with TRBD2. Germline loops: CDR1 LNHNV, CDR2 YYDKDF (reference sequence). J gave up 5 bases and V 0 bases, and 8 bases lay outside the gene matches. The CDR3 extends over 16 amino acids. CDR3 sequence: CATSRDRSGGVETQYF. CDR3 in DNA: TGTGCCACCAGCAGAGATAGAAGCGGGGGAGTGGAGACCCAGTACTTC.

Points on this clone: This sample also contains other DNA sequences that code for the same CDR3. CDR3 region: CASSYREEGDTQYF. The CDR3 DNA sequence: TGTGCCAGCAGTTACCGGGAGGAGGGAGATACGCAGTATTTT. V gene TRBV6-5 combines with J gene TRBJ2-3; 7 nucleotides match TRBD2. The germline CDR1 and CDR2 sequences are MNHEY and SVGAGI. The CDR3 extends over 14 amino acids. V shed 2 bases, J shed 5 bases, and the junction held 4 bases outside the gene matches.

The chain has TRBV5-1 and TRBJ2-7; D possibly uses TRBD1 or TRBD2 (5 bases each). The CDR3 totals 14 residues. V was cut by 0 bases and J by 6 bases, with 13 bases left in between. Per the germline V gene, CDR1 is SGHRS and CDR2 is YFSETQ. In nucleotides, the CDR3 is TGCGCCAGCAGCTTGGACGGGGCCGGAGTCGAGCAGTACTTC. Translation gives CASSLDGAGVEQYF.

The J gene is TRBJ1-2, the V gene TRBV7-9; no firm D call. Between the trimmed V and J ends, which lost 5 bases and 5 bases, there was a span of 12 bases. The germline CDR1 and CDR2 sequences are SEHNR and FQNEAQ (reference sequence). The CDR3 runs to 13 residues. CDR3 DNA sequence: TGTGCCAGCAGCCCGGACTTTCAATATGGCTACACCTTC. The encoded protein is CASSPDFQYGYTF.

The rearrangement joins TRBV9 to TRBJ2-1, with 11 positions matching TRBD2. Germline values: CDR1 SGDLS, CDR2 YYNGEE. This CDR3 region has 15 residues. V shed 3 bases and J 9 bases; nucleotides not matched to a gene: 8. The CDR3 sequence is CASSAVAGGGSEQFF. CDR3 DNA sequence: TGTGCCAGCAGCGCCGTAGCGGGAGGGGGGAGTGAGCAGTTCTTC.